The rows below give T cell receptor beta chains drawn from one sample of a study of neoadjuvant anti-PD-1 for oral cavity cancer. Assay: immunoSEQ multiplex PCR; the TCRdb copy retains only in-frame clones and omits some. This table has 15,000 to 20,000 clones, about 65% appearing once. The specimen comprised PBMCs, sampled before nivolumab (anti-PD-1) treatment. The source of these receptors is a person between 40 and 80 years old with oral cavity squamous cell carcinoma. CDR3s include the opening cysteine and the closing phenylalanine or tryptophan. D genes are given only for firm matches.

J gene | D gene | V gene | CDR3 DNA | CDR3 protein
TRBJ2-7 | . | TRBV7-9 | TGTGCCAGCAGCCCCGGGAACTCCTACGAGCAGTACTTC | CASSPGNSYEQYF
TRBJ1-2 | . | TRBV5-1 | TGCGCCAGCAGCTTGGGGCAGGGCAAAGGCTACACCTTC | CASSLGQGKGYTF
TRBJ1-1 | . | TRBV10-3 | TGTGCCATCAGTGACCCGGGACTGCTCATGAACACTGAAGCTTTCTTT | CAISDPGLLMNTEAFF
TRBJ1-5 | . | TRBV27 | TGTGCCAGCAGTTTATCAGCGTCGCGCAATCAGCCCCAGCATTTT | CASSLSASRNQPQHF
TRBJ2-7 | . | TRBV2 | TGTGCCAGCAGGGCCCTGGACGAGCAGTACTTC | CASRALDEQYF
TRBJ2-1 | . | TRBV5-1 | TGCGCCAGCAGCTTTGCATGGGGATACGGTGAGCAGTTCTTC | CASSFAWGYGEQFF
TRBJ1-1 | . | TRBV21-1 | TGTGCCAGCAGCAAAATTAACCCGGACAGGGTCGGGGGCACTGAAGCTTTCTTT | CASSKINPDRVGGTEAFF
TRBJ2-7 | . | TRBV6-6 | TGTGCCAGCAGTTACTCGAATGGTTATTCGGGCGAGCAGTACTTC | CASSYSNGYSGEQYF
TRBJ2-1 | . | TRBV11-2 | TGTGCCAGCAACCCCTTAGGCGGGGACGGACGGCAGTTCTTC | CASNPLGGDGRQFF
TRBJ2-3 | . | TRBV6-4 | TGTGCCAGCAGTGACGGGGATAGCACAGATACGCAGTATTTT | CASSDGDSTDTQYF
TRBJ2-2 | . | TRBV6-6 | TGTGCCAGCAGTTACCGAAGGGAGCTGTTTTTT | CASSYRRELFF
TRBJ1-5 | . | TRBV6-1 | TGTGCCAGCAGTGTTCAGACTGAACAGCCCCAGCATTTT | CASSVQTEQPQHF